The 28 T cell receptor beta chains below all came from one sample that was sequenced in a study of blood T cell repertoires in COVID-19. Clones were read by immunoSEQ multiplex PCR, and TCRdb kept only the in-frame ones, dropping some. This table holds about 100,000 clones, roughly 91% found once. Sequenced input: peripheral blood. The source is a human donor in a cohort sampled during active COVID-19.

The J gene is TRBJ2-7, the V gene TRBV7-9; 7 bases are shared with TRBD1. The CDR3 runs 14 residues. Germline trimming cut 7 bases from V and 2 bases from J; bases unmatched to any gene: 8. Germline values: CDR1 SEHNR, CDR2 FQNEAQ (reference sequence). CDR3 nucleotide sequence: TGTGCCAGCAACTCAGTAGGGACAGCCTACGAGCAGTACTTC. Translating gives CASNSVGTAYEQYF.

The J gene is TRBJ2-7, the V gene TRBV30, with D possibly being TRBD1 (5 bases). V was clipped by 3 bases and J by 6 bases, with 15 bases between them. From germline, CDR1 is GTSNPN and CDR2 SVGIG (reference sequence). This CDR3 contains 13 residues. DNA of the CDR3: TGTGCCTGGAGCGGGCAGGGAACGGGCGAGCAGTACTTC. Translating it yields CAWSGQGTGEQYF.

V usage is TRBV28 and J usage is TRBJ1-1; weak D call: TRBD1 (6 bases). The CDR3 covers 18 residues. Trimming removed 2 bases at V and 6 bases at J, with 25 bases between. Germline V lookup: CDR1 MDHEN, CDR2 SYDVKM. CDR3: CASSLNRDIQGKAAEAFF. Written as DNA, the CDR3 is TGTGCCAGCAGTTTAAATCGAGACATACAGGGTAAGGCCGCTGAAGCTTTCTTT.

The chain uses TRBV19 and TRBJ2-7; possible D gene TRBD1, 5 bases. CDR1 and CDR2 (germline): LNHDA, SQIVND (reference sequence). The CDR3 spans 13 residues. The V and J ends lost 6 bases and 5 bases respectively, with 14 bases between them. CDR3 coding DNA: TGTGCCAGTAGCCTATCAGGGTCCAACGAGCAGTACTTC. Translation gives CASSLSGSNEQYF.

This chain joins TRBV7-2 and TRBJ2-2, with 7 bases that match TRBD2. Germline V CDR1 and CDR2: SGHTA, FQGNSA. With 7 bases clipped from V and 0 bases from J, the junction kept 11 bases outside the gene matches. This CDR3 is 17 amino acids long. CDR3: CASTSREAGTNTGELFF. The CDR3 DNA reads as TGTGCCAGCACCTCCCGGGAGGCGGGTACGAACACCGGGGAGCTGTTTTTT.

The chain joins TRBV6-7 to TRBJ1-5; no clear D gene. TRBV6-7 is labeled an ORF, and its function is uncertain. The CDR3 length is 16 residues. Trimming stripped 5 bases from V and 7 bases from J, with 21 bases between. The CDR3 nucleotides read TGTGCCAGCAGTCGCCACCACCGGGTTATGGCCCAGCCCCAGCATTTT. It translates to CASSRHHRVMAQPQHF.

The rearrangement uses TRBV28 and TRBJ2-7, with 10 bases lining up with TRBD1. Germline V lookup: CDR1 MDHEN, CDR2 SYDVKM. The length of the CDR3 is 15 residues. Losses at the gene ends were 5 bases for V and 5 bases for J; bases not matched to a gene: 9. CDR3 coding DNA: TGTGCCAGCAGTCTTCCGGGGGACAGGGGCCACGAGCAGTACTTC. Translated: CASSLPGDRGHEQYF.

This sequence joins TRBV9 and TRBJ2-3; D is possibly TRBD2 (5 bases). Germline CDR1 reads SGDLS; CDR2 reads YYNGEE. The CDR3 spans 15 residues. Trimming left V 0 bases short and J 6 bases short, with 14 bases between. The CDR3 region is CASSVEAGRWDTQYF. For the CDR3, the DNA is TGTGCCAGCAGCGTAGAGGCGGGTCGTTGGGATACGCAGTATTTT.

V gene TRBV7-3 combines with J gene TRBJ1-1; D is undetermined. Germline CDR1 and CDR2: SGHTA and FQGTGA. The CDR3 consists of 13 residues. Trimming stripped 3 bases from V and 3 bases from J, with 8 bases between. The chain's CDR3 is CASSFTRDTEAFF. The CDR3 nucleotides read TGTGCCAGCAGCTTTACCCGAGACACTGAAGCTTTCTTT.

The rearrangement joins TRBV18 to TRBJ1-1; 8 bases are shared with TRBD1. V shed 1 base, J shed 6 bases, and the junction held 7 bases outside the gene matches. CDR1 is KGHSH, CDR2 LQKENI, per germline. The CDR3 is 15 residues long. CDR3 bases: TGTGCCAGCTCACCACTCGCCGACAGGGGTGCTGAAGCTTTCTTT. Its translation is CASSPLADRGAEAFF.

The chain couples TRBV7-9 to TRBJ2-7, with 10 bases identical to TRBD2. Per the germline V gene, CDR1 is SEHNR and CDR2 is FQNEAQ (reference sequence). V lost 5 bases and J lost 2; bases outside the gene matches: 9. The length of the CDR3 is 16 residues. Written as DNA, the CDR3 is TGTGCCAGCAGCCGTTCATTGCTAGCGGGGGCCTACGAGCAGTACTTC. Its translation is CASSRSLLAGAYEQYF. Drawing the rest from reference TRBV7-9 and TRBJ2-7, the complete variable domain is DTGVSQNPRHKITKRGQNVTFRCDPISEHNRLYWYRQTLGQGPEFLTYFQNEAQLEKSRLLSDRFSAERPKGSFSTLEIQRTEQGDSAMYLCASSRSLLAGAYEQYFGPGTRLTVT.

V gene TRBV5-1 combines with J gene TRBJ1-1; unclear D gene. CDR1 is SGHRS, CDR2 YFSETQ, per germline. V was shortened by 8 bases and J by 1 base, with 12 bases between the two germline ends. The CDR3 length is 13 residues. As DNA, the CDR3 is TGCGCCAGTCAACGCCGGGGGAACACTGAAGCTTTCTTT. It encodes CASQRRGNTEAFF.

The rearrangement uses TRBV5-3 and TRBJ2-1; TRBD2 matches 13 bases. TRBV5-3 is treated as an ORF (open reading frame) with a function not yet certain. The CDR3 is 16 amino acids. Unmatched junction bases numbered 5, after V lost 2 bases and J lost 6 bases. DNA of the CDR3: TGTGCCAGAAGCTTCGTGACTAGCGGGAGGTTCAATGAGCAGTTCTTC. It codes for CARSFVTSGRFNEQFF.

The rearrangement links TRBV6-6 to TRBJ2-5, with TRBD2 as a possible D gene (6 bases). Germline assignment: CDR1 MNHNY and CDR2 SVGAGI (reference sequence). The V and J ends lost 2 bases and 2 bases respectively, with 15 bases between them. CDR3 length equals 16 residues. The CDR3 region has the DNA TGTGCCAGCAGTTACGGTCTCGGGAGTCAACAAGAGACCCAGTACTTC. Its translation is CASSYGLGSQQETQYF.

The J gene is TRBJ1-1, the V gene TRBV18; 7 nucleotides match TRBD1. Trimming at V came to 8 bases and at J to 1 base, leaving 16 bases not matched to a gene. Looked up from germline, CDR1 is KGHSH and CDR2 is LQKENI. This CDR3 has 17 amino acids. In DNA form, the CDR3 reads TGTGCCAGCACTCGGGACAGCTTACTAAGTTCGAACACTGAAGCTTTCTTT. This sequence encodes CASTRDSLLSSNTEAFF.

The chain is built from TRBV10-3 and TRBJ2-3; D call uncertain. The germline V gene encodes CDR1 ENHRY and CDR2 SYGVKD. Trimming left V 0 bases short and J 1 base short, with 17 bases between. There are 18 residues in the CDR3. CDR3 in amino acids: CAISESLTSRSGTDTQYF. The CDR3 region has the DNA TGTGCCATCAGTGAGTCTCTCACCTCCCGCAGCGGCACAGATACGCAGTATTTT.

The chain carries TRBV3-1 (or the pseudogene TRBV3-2) and TRBJ2-7; D gene unclear. This CDR3 spans 16 amino acids. V gave up 0 bases and J gave up 7 bases, with 19 bases separating them. Germline V CDR1 and CDR2: LGHDT, YNNKEL (reference sequence). DNA for the CDR3: TGTGCCAGCAGCCAAGATACGATAACAGTTCGTGGGGAGCAGTACTTC. Residues: CASSQDTITVRGEQYF.

The chain carries TRBV6-2 or TRBV6-3 and TRBJ2-5; D remains ambiguous. Trimming took off 1 base at V and 2 bases at J, with 5 bases between the two ends. Germline V CDR1 and CDR2: MNHEY, SVGEGT. The CDR3 runs to 13 residues. The CDR3 sequence is CASSYWSQETQYF. The CDR3 bases are TGTGCCAGCAGTTACTGGAGTCAAGAGACCCAGTACTTC.

The chain recombines TRBV9 with TRBJ2-3; possibly TRBD1 for D (5 bases). V dropped 0 bases and J dropped 2 bases, with 10 bases sitting between them. Germline CDR1 and CDR2: SGDLS and YYNGEE. CDR3 length equals 15 residues. CDR3 DNA: TGTGCCAGCAGCGTAGGGGCAGGGTACACAGATACGCAGTATTTT. This encodes CASSVGAGYTDTQYF.

As to this clone: The sample holds other DNA sequences that translate to the same CDR3. V gene TRBV29-1 combines with J gene TRBJ2-7; TRBD1 aligns across 8 bases. The CDR3 is 14 amino acids. V lost 1 base to trimming and J lost 4 bases; unmatched junction nucleotides: 6. From germline, CDR1 is SQVTM and CDR2 ANQGSEA. CDR3 residues: CSVEGQGASYEQYF. As DNA, the CDR3 is TGCAGCGTTGAAGGGCAGGGGGCCTCATACGAGCAGTACTTC.

This chain links TRBV2 with TRBJ2-5, with TRBD2 matching 9 bases. The CDR3 is made up of 15 amino acids. V was pared by 4 bases and J by 3 bases, with 6 bases of the junction left unmatched. The germline V gene has CDR1 SNHLY and CDR2 FYNNEI. CDR3 bases: TGTGCCAGCAGTGTAGGACTAGCGATCGAAGAGACCCAGTACTTC. Its translation: CASSVGLAIEETQYF.

This chain connects TRBV10-1 to TRBJ1-1; 9 nucleotides align to TRBD1. This CDR3 spans 16 amino acids. In germline, CDR1 is WNHNN, CDR2 SYGVQD (reference sequence). Unmatched junction bases numbered 15, after V lost 11 bases and J lost 2 bases. DNA for the CDR3: TGCGCCGGGGACAGGGAACAAACACCCATAAACACTGAAGCTTTCTTT. This codes for CAGDREQTPINTEAFF.

The CDR3 DNA reads as TGTGCCAGCAGCAAGAGACGGGAGAATGAGCAGTTCTTC. Residues: CASSKRRENEQFF. V and J are TRBV11-3 and TRBJ2-1; weak D call: TRBD2 (6 bases). Germline V lookup: CDR1 SGHNT, CDR2 YENEEA. This CDR3 spans 13 amino acids. V gave up 5 bases and J gave up 7 bases, with 12 bases separating them.

The rearrangement uses TRBV27 and TRBJ1-5, with D tentatively TRBD1 (6 bases). Germline CDR1 and CDR2: MNHEY and SMNVEV (reference sequence). V dropped 4 bases and J dropped 0 bases, with 19 bases sitting between them. This CDR3 spans 18 amino acids. CDR3 sequence: CASSSHPGQIYSNQPQHF. The CDR3 DNA reads as TGTGCCAGCAGTTCACATCCCGGACAGATCTATAGCAATCAGCCCCAGCATTTT.

The J gene is TRBJ1-2, the V gene TRBV9; D remains ambiguous. The CDR3 has 18 residues. Trimming pared 0 bases from V and 0 bases from J, leaving 18 bases between. Germline V CDR1 and CDR2: SGDLS, YYNGEE. The CDR3 protein is CASSVELTAPNSNYGYTF. The CDR3 DNA follows: TGTGCCAGCAGCGTAGAGCTAACAGCCCCTAATTCTAACTATGGCTACACCTTC.

The chain is built from TRBV3-1 (or the pseudogene TRBV3-2) and TRBJ1-5; D unclear. Trimming left V 1 base short and J 2 bases short, with 18 bases between. This CDR3 has 18 residues. CDR1 LGHDT and CDR2 YNNKEL come from the germline V gene (reference sequence). The DNA for the CDR3 is TGTGCCAGCAGCCAAGCGGCGGGGTCGGGTCTGGGCAATCAGCCCCAGCATTTT. Residues: CASSQAAGSGLGNQPQHF.

The J gene is TRBJ2-3, the V gene TRBV29-1; 9 bases agree with TRBD2. The CDR3 is 16 residues long. V shed 1 base, J shed 0 bases, and the junction held 5 bases outside the gene matches. Germline-derived CDR1 and CDR2 are SQVTM and ANQGSEA. The CDR3 nucleotides are TGCAGCGTTGAAGTTAGGCTAGCGGGAAGCACAGATACGCAGTATTTT. This codes for CSVEVRLAGSTDTQYF.

This chain uses TRBV18 with TRBJ2-2; 14 nucleotides match TRBD2. The V gene's germline CDR1 is KGHSH and CDR2 LQKENI. There are 17 residues in the CDR3. With V trimmed by 5 bases and J by 1 base, 3 bases remained unmatched. The CDR3 region is CASSGTSGSVNTGELFF. DNA for the CDR3: TGTGCCAGCTCAGGGACTAGCGGGAGCGTGAACACCGGGGAGCTGTTTTTT.